This T cell receptor (beta chain) was obtained from a study of T cells in Graves' hyperthyroidism and ophthalmopathy (dated by TCRdb to about 2019). For the study in its entirety: Peripheral blood was sampled at the time of initial diagnosis, prior to any treatment. To identify TCR V-J signatures that set the groups apart, the researchers used a discovery cohort of 100 patients, made up of under 50 with Graves' ophthalmopathy and about 60 with stable Graves' hyperthyroidism. An independent validation cohort of around 19 hyperthyroidism patients and about 16 patients who later progressed to ophthalmopathy tested prospective prediction of ophthalmopathy. The 75 to 100 discovery patients were randomly divided into training and test sets at a 7:3 ratio. In more than 5 Graves' hyperthyroidism patients, the study also compared T-cell repertoires from thyroid tissue with T-cell repertoires from blood. After blood sampling, hyperthyroidism patients were treated with methimazole at a starting dose of 30 mg daily, and ophthalmopathy patients were treated with high-dose intravenous methylprednisolone. The paper reports TCR Vbeta CDR3 sequencing of approximately 140 peripheral blood samples: under 45 ophthalmopathy, approximately 74 hyperthyroidism and approximately 17 progressor patients. Points the paper makes about the study in general: A 13 V-J signature model separated ophthalmopathy from stable hyperthyroidism, with approximately 87% sensitivity and approximately 81% specificity in cross-validation and 80%/75% in testing. In validation, the model predicted progression to ophthalmopathy a median of 6.5 months before onset, with about 71% sensitivity and around 76% specificity. Most expanded thyroid clonotypes (frequency above 0.001) were also detected in blood, suggesting blood repertoires may reflect thyroid immune responses. Sample size was not statistically predetermined, and blinding of investigators to group allocation was not performed.

The TCR beta CDR3 regions were amplified from the RNA transcripts. For the first round of RT-PCR on the TCR CDR3, the HTBI primer set was used together with the Qiagen OneStep RT-PCR kit. Libraries were constructed in a second round of multiplex PCR, after which size selection and purification were carried out. Sequencing of the libraries was done on an Illumina HiSeq2000 using paired-end 100 bp reads. In the original analysis: Raw data were processed with SOAPnuke, discarding reads with adapters, uncalled bases, mean Phred below 15, or no exact constant-primer or identifier match. High-quality paired reads were merged with COPE v1.2.5, and unique nucleotide sequences were defined as clonotypes. Clonotypes were aligned to IMGT TRBV, TRBD and TRBJ reference segments using MiTCR v1.1. Only V-J combinations with frequency above 0.0001, covering roughly 99% of repertoires, were analysed. The TCS score was defined as F50 (clonal expansion) divided by E x V (chaos), with BLOSUM62-based TCRdist calculated between CDR3 peptides within each V-J. Welch's t-statistics and random forest reduced 450 to 600 V-J features to 10 to 15, which were used in a naive Bayes classifier (R e1071). Thyroid-blood repertoire similarity was quantified with the Morisita-Horn index. The public reads were reanalyzed by TCRdb: fastp trimming at Q25, MiXCR alignment, in-frame beta chains only. Records with the same CDR3 protein are collapsed into one entry carrying the most frequent genes and DNA. TCRdb's processing, not the authors', yielded these V and J calls. Here the sample has over 700,000 distinct CDR3 sequences; roughly 40% occur a single time. The ten largest clones represent around 9.3% of the sample.

This clonotype has a count of ten or more. Which antigen it targets is not known. One base away there is no much larger clone; base qualities are not given. Stable Graves' hyperthyroidism was defined as no progression to ophthalmopathy during 18 months of follow-up. Hyperthyroidism patients were aged 18 to 65 years and newly diagnosed, with disease duration of less than 2 months. Exclusion was applied to patients with uncontrolled infections, other autoimmune diseases, pregnancy or lactation. Diagnoses were established on the basis of clinical symptoms, serum thyroxine and TRAb, thyroid ultrasound, and orbital computed tomography. Ficoll-Paque density gradient centrifugation was used to isolate PBMCs from approximately 10 ml of fresh peripheral blood. Total RNA was extracted with Trizol reagent, and quality was checked on an Agilent 2100 Bioanalyzer. The CDR3 has 11 amino acids, counting the end cysteine and phenylalanine. Only the CDR3 portion is preserved as DNA: 33 bases, with reading frame beginning at the first base. The germline V gene (reference sequence) specifies DFQATT as CDR1 and SNEGSKA as CDR2. V is shortened by 2 bases, J by 5 bases, and the region joining them spans 6 bases.

The chain uses TRBV20-1 and TRBJ1-1, with the D segment identity uncertain. This TCR came from a man aged 18 to 30 with Graves' hyperthyroidism. The sequenced material came from blood. The CDR3 region has the sequence CSARLVTEAFF. The sequence in DNA is TGCAGTGCTAGACTGGTGACTGAAGCTTTCTTT.